What follows are 7 T cell receptor beta chains derived from one specimen sequenced in a study of blood T cell repertoires in COVID-19. TCRdb keeps only in-frame clones here, not all; method: immunoSEQ multiplex PCR. Among 210,000 or so clones, 80% to 90% were seen once, and the ten largest hold about 4%. Sequenced: PBMCs or T cells enriched from blood (not recorded which). The origin of the receptors is a young woman who had been exposed to COVID-19.

The gene calls are TRBV25-1 and TRBJ2-2; 7 positions agree with TRBD1. Germline V lookup: CDR1 MGHDK, CDR2 SYGVNS. The CDR3 runs to 16 residues. After removal of 5 bases from V and 4 bases from J, the junction contained 10 bases not matched to a gene. CDR3 sequence (DNA): TGTGCCAGCAGTTTATCAGGGACAGTCAGCACCGGGGAGCTGTTTTTT. The encoded protein is CASSLSGTVSTGELFF.

The chain carries TRBV15 and TRBJ2-1; TRBD2 aligns across 8 bases. Germline V gene data show CDR1 as LNHNV and CDR2 as YYDKDF (reference sequence). The CDR3 sequence is 19 residues long. The ends lost 0 bases at V and 2 bases at J; junction bases unmatched: 12. CDR3 region: CATSRDLTGSGMAYNEQFF. Written as DNA, the CDR3 is TGTGCCACCAGCAGAGATCTGACGGGTAGCGGGATGGCCTACAATGAGCAGTTCTTC. The full variable domain, rest sourced from reference TRBV15 and TRBJ2-1, is DAMVIQNPRYQVTQFGKPVTLSCSQTLNHNVMYWYQQKSSQAPKLLFHYYDKDFNNEADTPDNFQSRRPNTSFCFLDIRSPGLGDTAMYLCATSRDLTGSGMAYNEQFFGPGTRLTVL.

V is TRBV5-4 and J is TRBJ2-1; 8 nucleotides align to TRBD2. V lost 2 bases and J lost 4; bases outside the gene matches: 5. Per the germline V gene, CDR1 is SGHNT and CDR2 is YYREEE (reference sequence). There are 15 residues in the CDR3. For the CDR3, the DNA is TGTGCCAGCAGCTTTGAGCGGGAGTCGTACAATGAGCAGTTCTTC. Encoded protein: CASSFERESYNEQFF.

CDR3 sequence: CAWSRSGGPNEQFF. For the CDR3, the DNA is TGTGCCTGGAGTAGGTCGGGAGGGCCGAATGAGCAGTTCTTC. The J gene is TRBJ2-1, the V gene TRBV30; 8 nucleotides line up with TRBD2. The CDR3 length is 14 residues. V shed 2 bases and J 7 bases; nucleotides not matched to a gene: 7. The germline V gene has CDR1 GTSNPN and CDR2 SVGIG (reference sequence).

The chain couples TRBV30 to TRBJ1-5; 12 bases match TRBD1. The ends lost 2 bases at V and 3 bases at J; junction bases unmatched: 11. CDR1 is GTSNPN and CDR2 is SVGIG in the germline V gene (reference sequence). The CDR3 covers 18 residues. CDR3 in amino acids: CAWSPTAGTGGFNQPQHF. The CDR3 coding sequence is TGTGCCTGGAGTCCGACCGCCGGGACAGGGGGCTTCAATCAGCCCCAGCATTTT.

The CDR3 sequence is CATSRETSGGWEQYF. CDR3 DNA: TGTGCCACCAGCAGAGAGACTAGCGGGGGGTGGGAGCAGTACTTC. V gene TRBV15 combines with J gene TRBJ2-7; TRBD2 agrees at 13 bases. Germline V gives CDR1 LNHNV, CDR2 YYDKDF (reference sequence). This CDR3 is built from 15 residues. V dropped 0 bases and J dropped 7; count of bases not matched to a gene: 3.

This clone was detected once. This chain connects TRBV6-5 to TRBJ1-6, with D uncertain. The CDR3 is 16 amino acids. CDR1 MNHEY and CDR2 SVGAGI come from the germline V gene. Trimming pared 2 bases from V and 6 bases from J, leaving 14 bases between. CDR3 in amino acids: CASSYGSVEGNSPLHF. CDR3 bases: TGTGCCAGCAGTTACGGATCGGTCGAGGGTAATTCACCCCTCCACTTT.